These T cell receptor beta chains were read from a single sample in a study of T-cell reconstitution after alpha-beta-depleted transplantation in children. TCRdb recomputed calls from the PCR reads with MiXCR, one row per CDR3 protein. Found here are 250,000 to 350,000 distinct CDR3 sequences, approximately 23% of them singletons; the top ten hold over 9.5%. This material consisted of PBMCs, mostly from graft donor cells, taken 180 days after TCRalphabeta/CD19-depleted stem cell transplant. The receptors originated from a male patient between 10 and 17 years old who had a stem cell transplant for acute lymphoblastic leukemia, so the T cells may come from the graft donor. Both conserved end residues are part of each CDR3. The D gene is left open where the match is weak. Not all rows give a size; the values are once, few, many and, for expanded clones, a class.

CDR3,DNA,size,V,J,D
CASRPGANTDTQYF,TGCGCCAGCAGACCGGGCGCCAACACAGATACGCAGTATTTT,few,TRBV4-1,TRBJ2-3,-
CASSLARRLEAGEQYF,TGTGCCAGCAGCTTAGCGCGGAGACTAGAGGCGGGAGAGCAGTACTTC,-,TRBV7-9,TRBJ2-7,-
CASSYRRGSSYEQYF,TGTGCCAGCAGCTACCGGCGCGGGAGCTCCTACGAGCAGTACTTC,-,TRBV6-5,TRBJ2-7,TRBD2
CSARDRKAGPRETQYF,TGCAGTGCTAGAGATCGAAAAGCGGGGCCCCGTGAGACCCAGTACTTC,few,TRBV20-1,TRBJ2-5,TRBD2
CSARVTGFYGYTF,TGCAGTGCTAGAGTGACAGGATTCTATGGCTACACCTTC,few,TRBV20-1,TRBJ1-2,-
CASSIIWGHYEQFF,TGTGCCAGTAGTATAATCTGGGGACACTATGAGCAGTTCTTC,-,TRBV19,TRBJ2-1,-
CASSLGGVLGTEQFF,TGTGCCAGCAGTTTGGGCGGCGTGCTAGGGACCGAGCAGTTCTTC,-,TRBV27,TRBJ2-1,-
CASSLRSGGVGEKLFF,TGTGCCAGCAGTTTACGCTCAGGGGGCGTGGGGGAAAAACTGTTTTTT,-,TRBV12-3/TRBV12-4,TRBJ1-4,TRBD1
CASSLVSGTVYNEQFF,TGTGCCAGCAGCTTAGTTTCCGGGACGGTCTACAATGAGCAGTTCTTC,-,TRBV7-9,TRBJ2-1,-
CASRVNGWGNTEAFF,TGTGCCAGCAGGGTGAACGGATGGGGGAACACTGAAGCTTTCTTT,few,TRBV12-3/TRBV12-4,TRBJ1-1,-
CASSYGTGVMNTEAFF,TGTGCCAGCAGTTACGGGACAGGGGTTATGAACACTGAAGCTTTCTTT,-,TRBV6-5,TRBJ1-1,TRBD1
CASSLGEQFF,TGTGCCAGCAGCTTGGGTGAGCAGTTCTTC,many,TRBV7-2,TRBJ2-1,-
CSAPGLAWGQETQYF,TGCAGTGCCCCCGGACTAGCGTGGGGGCAAGAGACCCAGTACTTC,few,TRBV20-1,TRBJ2-5,TRBD2
CASSLVGPRGGKLFF,TGTGCCAGCAGCTTAGTGGGCCCGAGGGGCGGAAAACTGTTTTTT,few,TRBV11-2,TRBJ1-4,-
CASSLVWASGRFSYNEQFF,TGTGCCAGCAGCTTGGTGTGGGCTAGCGGGAGGTTCTCCTACAATGAGCAGTTCTTC,few,TRBV5-4,TRBJ2-1,TRBD2
CASSDRDRGYNEQFF,TGTGCCAGCAGTGACCGGGACAGGGGGTACAATGAGCAGTTCTTC,-,TRBV12-3/TRBV12-4,TRBJ2-1,TRBD1
CASSSPRVGVADTQYF,TGTGCCAGCAGCTCGCCTAGGGTCGGGGTAGCAGATACGCAGTATTTT,few,TRBV11-2,TRBJ2-3,-
CASTATDRGVYTF,TGTGCCAGTACCGCTACGGACAGAGGGGTCTACACCTTC,few,TRBV19,TRBJ1-2,-
CASSRDRPNNSPLHF,TGCGCCAGCAGCCGGGACAGGCCGAATAATTCACCCCTCCACTTT,few,TRBV5-1,TRBJ1-6,TRBD1
CASSQRGAQETQYF,TGCGCCAGCAGCCAGAGAGGGGCCCAAGAGACCCAGTACTTC,few,TRBV5-1,TRBJ2-5,-
CATRDGTPDTQYF,TGTGCCACGAGGGATGGCACCCCGGATACGCAGTATTTT,-,TRBV3-1,TRBJ2-3,-
CTSSVTGRCCEQYF,TGTACCAGCAGCGTAACCGGGAGATGCTGCGAGCAGTACTTC,-,TRBV9,TRBJ2-7,-
CASSTRPETNEQFF,TGTGCCAGCAGCACCCGTCCCGAGACCAATGAGCAGTTCTTC,few,TRBV3-1,TRBJ2-1,-
CASSFTSGVYNEQFF,TGCGCCAGCAGCTTTACTAGCGGGGTCTACAATGAGCAGTTCTTC,many,TRBV5-1,TRBJ2-1,TRBD2
CSALEDRVNQPQHF,TGCAGTGCTCTGGAGGACAGGGTCAATCAGCCCCAGCATTTT,-,TRBV20-1,TRBJ1-5,TRBD1
CASSLMAGADEQYF,TGTGCCAGCAGCTTGATGGCGGGAGCCGACGAGCAGTACTTC,-,TRBV5-6,TRBJ2-7,TRBD2
CASSPSVLGMEQYF,TGCGCCAGCAGCCCGAGCGTCCTAGGGATGGAGCAGTACTTC,once,TRBV5-1,TRBJ2-7,-
CASSLEGSDGYTF,TGCGCCAGCAGCTTGGAGGGGAGCGATGGCTACACCTTC,many,TRBV5-1,TRBJ1-2,-
CASSLVNSPLHF,TGCGCCAGCAGCTTGGTAAATTCACCCCTCCACTTT,-,TRBV5-1,TRBJ1-6,-
CASSPDPGTDTQYF,TGTGCCAGCTCACCGGACCCCGGGACAGATACGCAGTATTTT,few,TRBV18,TRBJ2-3,-
CASTLLTDTEAFF,TGTGCCAGCACCCTCCTGACAGACACTGAAGCTTTCTTT,-,TRBV7-8,TRBJ1-1,-
CASSLELAGIGTDTQYF,TGTGCCAGCAGCTTAGAGCTAGCGGGGATAGGCACAGATACGCAGTATTTT,-,TRBV7-4,TRBJ2-3,TRBD2
CSVDGTEAFF,TGCAGCGTTGATGGCACTGAAGCTTTCTTT,-,TRBV29-1,TRBJ1-1,-
CASRLSRTGRNNEQFF,TGTGCCAGCAGATTAAGCCGGACAGGGCGCAACAATGAGCAGTTCTTC,few,TRBV7-9,TRBJ2-1,TRBD1
CASSIGLLLSSYNEQFF,TGTGCCAGTAGTATAGGGCTACTCCTTAGCTCCTACAATGAGCAGTTCTTC,-,TRBV19,TRBJ2-1,-
CASRLDSSSNQPQHF,TGTGCCAGCAGGTTGGACAGCTCTAGCAATCAGCCCCAGCATTTT,-,TRBV6-1,TRBJ1-5,-
CASSLETSEREGKETQYF,TGCGCCAGCAGCTTGGAAACAAGCGAACGGGAGGGTAAAGAGACCCAGTACTTC,few,TRBV5-1,TRBJ2-5,TRBD2
CASSLGGQVESHEAFF,TGTGCCAGCAGCTTGGGGGGCCAGGTGGAATCCCATGAAGCTTTCTTT,-,TRBV5-6,TRBJ1-1,-
CASSLDRPYEQYF,TGTGCCAGCAGCTTGGATAGACCCTACGAGCAGTACTTC,-,TRBV5-6,TRBJ2-7,-
CAISNQGTSNQPQHF,TGTGCCATCTCAAACCAGGGTACAAGCAATCAGCCCCAGCATTTT,-,TRBV18,TRBJ1-5,-
CASSTRSGNWNQETQYF,TGTGCCAGCAGTACACGTTCAGGGAACTGGAACCAAGAGACCCAGTACTTC,few,TRBV12-3/TRBV12-4,TRBJ2-5,-
CASSWPGTGIDEQYF,TGTGCCAGCAGTTGGCCCGGGACAGGGATTGACGAGCAGTACTTC,-,TRBV6-5,TRBJ2-7,TRBD1
CASSLIDDYGYTF,TGTGCCAGCAGCCTTATTGACGACTATGGCTACACCTTC,once,TRBV9,TRBJ1-2,-
CASSSHGAGSYEQYF,TGTGCCAGCAGTTCCCACGGGGCCGGCTCCTACGAGCAGTACTTC,-,TRBV27,TRBJ2-7,-
CASSSYTGTSGRSAKNIQYF,TGTGCCAGCAGCTCCTATACCGGGACTAGCGGGAGATCTGCCAAAAACATTCAGTACTTC,-,TRBV11-2,TRBJ2-4,TRBD2
CASSLPTYPTSGRRTDTQYF,TGTGCCAGCAGCTTACCAACTTACCCGACTAGCGGGAGGCGGACAGATACGCAGTATTTT,-,TRBV7-3,TRBJ2-3,TRBD2
CASSPLLAGGATGELFF,TGTGCCAGCAGTCCCCTGCTAGCGGGAGGGGCGACCGGGGAGCTGTTTTTT,few,TRBV4-2,TRBJ2-2,TRBD2
CASSHPVHGTGNYNEQFF,TGTGCCAGCAGCCATCCAGTTCACGGGACAGGGAATTACAATGAGCAGTTCTTC,once,TRBV3-1,TRBJ2-1,TRBD1
CASSVDGHRYYEQYF,TGTGCCAGCAGCGTAGACGGACACCGGTACTACGAGCAGTACTTC,-,TRBV9,TRBJ2-7,-
CASSPQMSGMNTEAFF,TGTGCCAGCAGCCCTCAAATGTCGGGGATGAACACTGAAGCTTTCTTT,few,TRBV9,TRBJ1-1,-
CASSLSAGGYEQYF,TGTGCCAGCAGTTTATCGGCGGGGGGTTACGAGCAGTACTTC,-,TRBV27,TRBJ2-7,TRBD2
CASSLRTAQETQYF,TGTGCCAGCAGCTTGAGGACGGCTCAAGAGACCCAGTACTTC,many,TRBV3-1,TRBJ2-5,-
CSVVKGLYEQYF,TGCAGCGTTGTTAAGGGATTGTACGAGCAGTACTTC,-,TRBV29-1,TRBJ2-7,-
CASSLTIFSYNEQFF,TGTGCCAGCAGCCTCACTATCTTCTCCTACAATGAGCAGTTCTTC,-,TRBV11-2,TRBJ2-1,-
CASSPRDNTNYGYTF,TGTGCCAGCAGCCCCCGGGACAACACTAACTATGGCTACACCTTC,few,TRBV7-8,TRBJ1-2,-
CASSYSMKTQYF,TGTGCCAGCAGTTACTCGATGAAGACCCAGTACTTC,-,TRBV6-5,TRBJ2-5,-
CASSGWGQGVVTTEAFF,TGTGCCAGCAGCGGATGGGGACAGGGGGTAGTAACGACTGAAGCTTTCTTT,few,TRBV25-1,TRBJ1-1,TRBD1
CASSSYRGRGTEAFF,TGTGCCAGCAGCTCCTACAGGGGGCGCGGCACTGAAGCTTTCTTT,-,TRBV11-2,TRBJ1-1,TRBD1
CASSQGSGRGWADTQYF,TGTGCCAGCAGCCAGGGGTCGGGGAGGGGTTGGGCAGATACGCAGTATTTT,few,TRBV6-1,TRBJ2-3,-
CASSLAGRSKGYEQYF,TGTGCCAGCAGCCTAGCTGGGCGGAGCAAAGGGTACGAGCAGTACTTC,-,TRBV7-8,TRBJ2-7,-